This passage covers 8 T cell receptor beta chains from one sample sequenced in a study of blood T cells in healthy people across ages. PCR was performed a second time for roughly 7 to 11 cycles using a sample-barcoded 5' primer and a J-beta primer mix. TCRdb independently ran MiXCR on the 5' RACE reads; one entry per CDR3 protein. Of 1.5 million to 2 million distinct CDR3 sequences listed, around 36% are singletons. Sequencing was done on a sample of blood. The source is a woman aged 25-40 years in good health.

This clonotype was counted at least ten times. The chain has TRBV11-2 and TRBJ2-7; no definite D call. The CDR3 runs to 14 residues. CDR1 and CDR2 from the germline V gene are SGHAT and FQNNGV. V shed 1 base and J shed 4 bases, with 11 bases lying between them. Here the CDR3 DNA reads TGTGCCAGCAGCTTAGGTGCAGTGAGTTACGAGCAGTACTTC. The encoded protein is CASSLGAVSYEQYF.

The rearrangement links TRBV19 to TRBJ1-5; D may be TRBD1 (6 bases). With 5 bases removed from V and 6 bases from J, the gap between germline ends came to 17 bases. Germline values: CDR1 LNHDA, CDR2 SQIVND (reference sequence). CDR3 size: 15 residues. The CDR3 is CASSWDKGGSQPQHF. CDR3 nucleotides: TGTGCCAGTAGTTGGGACAAGGGGGGATCTCAGCCCCAGCATTTT.

On this clonotype: An end of the junction differs from the germline gene, which may be a read error. The V gene is TRBV2, the J gene TRBJ2-1; 13 bases are shared with TRBD2. This CDR3 is 17 amino acids long. Germline loops: CDR1 SNHLY, CDR2 FYNNEI. The CDR3 here is CACSKTSGGSPYNEQFF. In DNA, the CDR3 is TGTGCCTGCAGTAAGACTAGCGGGGGGAGCCCCTACAATGAGCAGTTCTTC.

The V gene is TRBV5-1, the J gene TRBJ2-6; D is perhaps TRBD1 (6 bases). With 0 bases removed from V and 2 bases from J, the gap between germline ends came to 12 bases. The CDR3 loop spans 17 amino acids. Germline V lookup: CDR1 SGHRS, CDR2 YFSETQ. CDR3 region: CASSLGPTGTGANVLTF. Written as DNA, the CDR3 is TGCGCCAGCAGCTTGGGGCCTACAGGGACTGGGGCCAACGTCCTGACTTTC. The entire variable domain, with the rest obtained from reference TRBV5-1 and TRBJ2-6, is as follows: KAGVTQTPRYLIKTRGQQVTLSCSPISGHRSVSWYQQTPGQGLQFLFEYFSETQRNKGNFPGRFSGRQFSNSRSEMNVSTLELGDSALYLCASSLGPTGTGANVLTFGAGSRLTVL.

The V gene is TRBV20-1, the J gene TRBJ2-1; tentative D call: TRBD2 (5 bases). The better agreement between TRBJ2-7 and the DNA end casts doubt on the J call. CDR1 is DFQATT and CDR2 is SNEGSKA in the germline V gene (reference sequence). The CDR3 is 14 amino acids. The CDR3 reads CSAPGLSSYNEQYF. Written as DNA, the CDR3 is TGCAGTGCACCGGGATTAAGCTCCTACAATGAGCAGTACTTC.

The chain uses TRBV27 and TRBJ1-2; D gene unclear. Germline V gene lookup returns CDR1 MNHEY and CDR2 SMNVEV (reference sequence). V was clipped by 6 bases and J by 8 bases, with 13 bases between them. CDR3 size: 12 residues. The CDR3, as DNA: TGTGCCAGCAGACACCTCACGGGAGGCTACACCTTC. Translating it yields CASRHLTGGYTF.

A few counts support this clonotype. The rearrangement links TRBV6-1 to TRBJ2-1; the match to TRBD2 covers 10 bases. The CDR3 covers 13 residues. The germline CDR1 and CDR2 sequences are MNHNS and SASEGT. With V trimmed by 8 bases and J by 9 bases, 7 bases remained unmatched. As DNA, the CDR3 is TGTGCCAGCTCGCCTAGCGGGAGTCCTGAGCAGTTCTTC. Residues: CASSPSGSPEQFF.

This clonotype came up once. The chain uses TRBV6-1 and TRBJ2-6; either TRBD1 or TRBD2 may fit D (5 bases each). This CDR3 has 16 residues. Germline CDR1 and CDR2: MNHNS and SASEGT. Trimming removed 4 bases at V and 5 bases at J, with 15 bases between. The CDR3 protein is CASSGSGGVRANVLTF. CDR3 sequence (DNA): TGTGCCAGCAGTGGGAGTGGGGGAGTTAGGGCCAACGTCCTGACTTTC.